This TCR beta chain was captured in a study of beta chain features in type 1 diabetes. Study outcomes and limitations: People with Type 1 diabetes carried modestly yet significantly shorter TCRB CDR3s in all four CD4+ subsets. Individuals with type 1 diabetes displayed fewer insertions and more deletions at VDJ junctions. Researchers cautioned that cDNA sequencing could over-represent cells with high TCR expression. Within the patient group, naive, central memory and Treg TCRB repertoires appeared more similar to each other than within healthy donors.

The germline gives CDR1 SGHNT, CDR2 YENEEA. The CDR3 length is 13 residues. V was trimmed by 1 base and J by 4 bases, leaving 4 bases between them. Regarding this clone: Its antigen is not identified.

The investigators reverse transcribed all of the isolated RNA, so they sequenced expressed TCRB transcripts. Produced via immunoSEQ multiplex PCR; TCRdb's table is partial and in-frame only. Here the sample spans under 300,000 clones, 8% being singletons. J is TRBJ2-2 and V is TRBV11-3; D uncertain. Sequencing was done on a sample of central memory CD4+ T cells from blood. The receptor's source is a woman aged 18-29 years in good health. The CDR3 protein is CASSLGGTGELFF. CDR3 sequence (DNA): TGTGCCAGCAGCTTAGGAGGCACCGGGGAGCTGTTTTTT.